The clone carrying this T cell receptor (beta chain) was counted only a few times. Its target is unknown. Amplification of TCR beta CDR3 regions was performed using RNA transcripts as template. First-round RT-PCR targeting the TCR CDR3 was performed with the HTBI primer set. Each CDR3 protein gets one entry after TCRdb re-called the multiplex PCR reads with MiXCR. The sample shows about 600,000 distinct CDR3 sequences, more than 15% of them seen only once. The data are from a study of T cells in Graves' hyperthyroidism and ophthalmopathy. General study results and limits: Among thyroid clonotypes expanded above 0.001, most also appeared in blood. In validation, the model predicted ophthalmopathy. These predictions came a median about 6.5 months before onset.

The clonotype originates from a woman in her 40s with Graves' ophthalmopathy. What was sequenced was blood.

DNA of the CDR3: TGTGCCAGCAAGCAGGGGCGTATGAACACTGAAGCTTTCTTT. Its translation is CASKQGRMNTEAFF. This sequence joins TRBV6-2 or TRBV6-3 and TRBJ1-1, with a possible D match to TRBD1 (6 bases). The CDR3 runs to 14 residues. Trimming shortened V by 7 bases and J by 0 bases, and 12 bases separated the two germline ends. The V gene's germline CDR1 is MNHEY and CDR2 SVGEGT.